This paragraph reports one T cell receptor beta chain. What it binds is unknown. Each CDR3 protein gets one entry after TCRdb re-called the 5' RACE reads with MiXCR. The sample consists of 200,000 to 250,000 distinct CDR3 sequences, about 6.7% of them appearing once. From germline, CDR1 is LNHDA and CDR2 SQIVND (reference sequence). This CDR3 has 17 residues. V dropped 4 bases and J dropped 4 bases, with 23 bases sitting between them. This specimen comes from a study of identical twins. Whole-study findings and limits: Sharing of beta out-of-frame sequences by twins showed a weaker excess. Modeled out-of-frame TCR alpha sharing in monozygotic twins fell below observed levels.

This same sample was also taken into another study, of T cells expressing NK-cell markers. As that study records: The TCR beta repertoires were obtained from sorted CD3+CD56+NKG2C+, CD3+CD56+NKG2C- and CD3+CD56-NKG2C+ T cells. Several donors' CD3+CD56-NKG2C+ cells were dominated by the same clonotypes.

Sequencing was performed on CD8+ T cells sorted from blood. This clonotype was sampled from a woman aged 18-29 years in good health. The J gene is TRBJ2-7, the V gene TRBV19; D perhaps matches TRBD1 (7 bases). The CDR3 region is CASSTWRDRNPIYEQYF. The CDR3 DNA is TGTGCCAGTAGTACCTGGCGGGACAGAAACCCGATTTACGAGCAGTACTTC.